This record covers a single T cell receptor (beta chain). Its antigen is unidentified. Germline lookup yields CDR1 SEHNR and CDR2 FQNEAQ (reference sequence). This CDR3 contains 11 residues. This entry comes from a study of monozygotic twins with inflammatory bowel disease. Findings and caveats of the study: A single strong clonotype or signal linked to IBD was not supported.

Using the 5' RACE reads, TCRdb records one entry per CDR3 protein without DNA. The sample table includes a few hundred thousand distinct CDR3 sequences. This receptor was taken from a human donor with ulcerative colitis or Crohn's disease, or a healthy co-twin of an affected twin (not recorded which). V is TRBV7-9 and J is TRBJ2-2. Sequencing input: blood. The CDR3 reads CASSPRGELFF.